This TCR beta chain derives from a study of T-cell memory formation after mild COVID-19. TCRdb reprocessed the 5' RACE reads via MiXCR and lists one record per CDR3 protein. Of roughly 51,000 distinct CDR3 sequences listed, around 7.3% are singletons. This CDR3 is built from 14 residues. Trimming took 5 bases from V and 7 from J, leaving 15 bases between them. Germline lookup yields CDR1 SGHAT and CDR2 FQNNGV. The receptor was derived from a man aged 18 to 29 who had mild COVID-19 (a few samples of this study predate the infection). Cell type and time point are not known. This chain connects TRBV11-2 to TRBJ2-1; perhaps TRBD2 as D (5 bases). Sequences were obtained from PBMCs or a T cell subset sorted from them (not recorded which). The CDR3 reads CASSPELLANEQFF. CDR3 DNA sequence: TGTGCCAGCAGCCCCGAACTTCTAGCTAATGAGCAGTTCTTC.